This is a list of T cell receptor beta chains from one sample in a study of esophageal squamous cell carcinoma under preoperative chemotherapy. MiXCR, run by TCRdb on the PCR reads, gives a single entry per CDR3 protein. The sample gives roughly 20,000 distinct CDR3 sequences, around 46% of which show up once; about 31% is in the top ten. This specimen was collected from a patient given preoperative chemotherapy. The receptors shown here come from a human donor with esophageal squamous cell carcinoma. The donor label of this sample is uncertain. Both conserved end residues are part of each CDR3. The D gene is left open where the match is weak. Clone sizes are given selectively: once, few, many, or a class where the clone is expanded.

v_gene	d_gene	abundance	j_gene	CDR3aa	CDR3nt
TRBV12-3/TRBV12-4	-	many	TRBJ1-3	CASRRGASGNTIYF	TGTGCCAGCAGGAGGGGGGCTTCTGGAAACACCATATATTTT
TRBV7-6	TRBD2	few	TRBJ2-7	CASSPYSGSPGGWF	TGTGCCAGCAGCCCGTATAGCGGGAGTCCTGGCGGGTGGTTC
TRBV6-5	-	many	TRBJ2-1	CASSYSGGGANEQFF	TGTGCCAGCAGTTACTCGGGGGGGGGGGCTAATGAGCAGTTCTTC
TRBV7-2	TRBD2	many	TRBJ2-7	CASSLLPGLVYEQYF	TGTGCCAGCAGCTTACTTCCGGGACTAGTCTACGAGCAGTACTTC
TRBV7-2	-	-	TRBJ2-1	CARGRGEQFF	TGTGCCAGAGGAAGGGGTGAGCAGTTCTTC
TRBV11-3	-	few	TRBJ2-2	CASSPLPHRELFF	TGTGCCAGCAGCCCCCTCCCCCACCGGGAGCTGTTTTTT
TRBV7-2	TRBD1	-	TRBJ2-5	CASSLGRTGVYNEQYF	TGTGCCAGCAGCTTAGGACGGACAGGGGTATACAATGAGCAGTACTTC
TRBV27	TRBD2	many	TRBJ2-3	CASSPPLAGGGDTQYF	TGTGCCAGCAGCCCCCCACTAGCGGGAGGTGGGGATACGCAGTATTTT
TRBV3-1	-	-	TRBJ2-1	CASSQDDRRTGGPLFDEQFF	TGTGCCAGCAGCCAAGATGACCGCCGAACGGGGGGCCCCCTTTTCGATGAGCAGTTCTTC
TRBV7-8	-	-	TRBJ2-5	CASSDLGTIQETQYF	TGTGCCAGCAGCGACCTGGGGACCATCCAAGAGACCCAGTACTTC
TRBV7-3	TRBD2	-	TRBJ2-3	CAGSGPGEGAPQYF	TGTGCGGGCAGCGGGCCCGGGGAGGGCGCCCCCCAGTATTTT
TRBV7-9	TRBD1	once	TRBJ2-7	CASSLDGDSTYEQYF	TGTGCCAGCAGCTTAGATGGGGACAGTACCTACGAGCAGTACTTC
TRBV7-9	-	-	TRBJ2-1	CASSPGHEQFF	TGTGCCAGCAGCCCCGGCCATGAGCAGTTCTTC